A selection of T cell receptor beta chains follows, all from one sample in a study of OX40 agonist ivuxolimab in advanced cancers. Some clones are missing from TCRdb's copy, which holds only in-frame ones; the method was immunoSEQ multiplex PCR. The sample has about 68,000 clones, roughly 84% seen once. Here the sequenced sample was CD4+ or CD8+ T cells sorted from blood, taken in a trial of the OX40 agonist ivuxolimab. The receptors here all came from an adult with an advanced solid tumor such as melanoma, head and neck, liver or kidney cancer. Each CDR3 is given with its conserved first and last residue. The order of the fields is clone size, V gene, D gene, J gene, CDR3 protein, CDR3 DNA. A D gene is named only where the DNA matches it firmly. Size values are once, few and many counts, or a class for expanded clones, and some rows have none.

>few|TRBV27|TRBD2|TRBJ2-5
CASSLSIGGVGTQYF
TGTGCCAGCAGTTTATCGATTGGGGGGGTAGGGACCCAGTACTTC
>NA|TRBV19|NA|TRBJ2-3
CASSGDRTSTDTQYF
TGTGCCAGTAGTGGGGACCGAACTAGCACAGATACGCAGTATTTT
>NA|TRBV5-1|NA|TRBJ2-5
CASSRGTVQTETQYF
TGCGCCAGCAGCCGGGGGACAGTCCAAACAGAGACCCAGTACTTC
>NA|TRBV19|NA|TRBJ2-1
CASSIDAGNLVYNEQFF
TGTGCCAGTAGTATAGACGCCGGGAATCTGGTATACAATGAGCAGTTCTTC
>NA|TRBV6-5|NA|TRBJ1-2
CASSIGFINYGYTF
TGTGCCAGCAGTATTGGGTTTATTAACTATGGCTACACCTTC
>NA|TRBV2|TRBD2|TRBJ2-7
CASSEEVAGPYEQYF
TGTGCCAGCAGTGAAGAGGTAGCGGGGCCCTACGAGCAGTACTTC
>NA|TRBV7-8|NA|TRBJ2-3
CASSSSTGTDTQYF
TGTGCCAGCAGCTCTTCGACAGGCACAGATACGCAGTATTTT
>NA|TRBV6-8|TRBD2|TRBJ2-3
CASSLSGGDSTDTQYF
TGTGCCAGCAGCCTCAGCGGGGGGGATAGCACAGATACGCAGTATTTT
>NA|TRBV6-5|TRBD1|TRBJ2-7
CASTTGNTHEQYF
TGTGCCAGCACGACAGGGAATACCCACGAGCAGTACTTC
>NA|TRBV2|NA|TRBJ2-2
CASSQDWTGELFF
TGTGCCAGCAGTCAGGACTGGACCGGGGAGCTGTTTTTT
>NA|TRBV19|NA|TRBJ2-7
CASSGLGGSYEQYF
TGTGCCAGTAGTGGCCTGGGAGGCTCCTACGAGCAGTACTTC
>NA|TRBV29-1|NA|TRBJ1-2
CSADGGYTF
TGCAGCGCCGATGGAGGCTACACCTTC
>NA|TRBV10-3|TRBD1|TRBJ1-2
CAIGQGNYGYTF
TGTGCCATCGGACAGGGGAACTATGGCTACACCTTC
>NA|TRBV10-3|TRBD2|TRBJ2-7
CAISAFAGSGGNYEQYF
TGTGCCATCAGCGCTTTCGCCGGTAGCGGGGGAAACTACGAGCAGTACTTC
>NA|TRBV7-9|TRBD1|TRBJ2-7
CASSSGTGLYEQYF
TGTGCCAGCAGCTCCGGGACAGGGCTTTACGAGCAGTACTTC
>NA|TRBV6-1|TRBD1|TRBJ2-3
CASSEGLGTGVITDTQYF
TGTGCCAGCAGTGAAGGGTTAGGAACAGGGGTCATCACAGATACGCAGTATTTT
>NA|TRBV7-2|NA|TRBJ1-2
CASSHATPRGYTF
TGTGCCAGCAGTCACGCTACTCCGCGGGGCTACACCTTC
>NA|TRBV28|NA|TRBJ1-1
CASRSGNTEAFF
TGTGCCAGCAGGAGCGGGAACACTGAAGCTTTCTTT
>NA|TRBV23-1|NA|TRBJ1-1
CASSQWYRDTMNTEAFF
TGCGCCAGCAGTCAATGGTATCGGGACACCATGAACACTGAAGCTTTCTTT
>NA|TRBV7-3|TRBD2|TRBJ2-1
CASSARLAVYNEQFF
TGTGCCAGCAGCGCCCGCCTAGCGGTATACAATGAGCAGTTCTTC
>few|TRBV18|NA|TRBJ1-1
CASSPWGVDTEAFF
TGTGCCAGCTCACCGTGGGGAGTGGACACTGAAGCTTTCTTT
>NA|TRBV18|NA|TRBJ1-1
CASSRDTHMNTEAFF
TGTGCCAGCTCACGGGATACACACATGAACACTGAAGCTTTCTTT
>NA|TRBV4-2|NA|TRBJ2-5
CASSQRGGETQYF
TGTGCCAGCAGCCAGCGGGGTGGAGAGACCCAGTACTTC
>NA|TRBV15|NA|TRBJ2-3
CATSTPTGTQNADTQYF
TGTGCCACCAGCACACCCACCGGGACACAGAACGCAGATACGCAGTATTTT
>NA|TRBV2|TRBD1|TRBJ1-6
CASTSRQGASPLHF
TGTGCCAGCACTTCAAGACAGGGGGCTTCACCCCTCCACTTT
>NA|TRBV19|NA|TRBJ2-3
CATSRGRTSTDTQYF
TGTGCCACCAGCCGGGGCAGGACTAGCACAGATACGCAGTATTTT
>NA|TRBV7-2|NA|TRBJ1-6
CASSYSGAYYNSPLHF
TGTGCCAGCAGCTACTCAGGGGCCTACTATAATTCACCCCTCCACTTT
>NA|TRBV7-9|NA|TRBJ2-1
CASSLSGPYNEQFF
TGTGCCAGCAGCTTATCGGGCCCCTACAATGAGCAGTTCTTC
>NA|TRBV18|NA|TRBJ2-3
CASSPQGRTDTQYF
TGTGCCAGCTCACCACAGGGGAGAACAGATACGCAGTATTTT
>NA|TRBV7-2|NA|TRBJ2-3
CASSPGVSSGTDTQYF
TGTGCCAGCAGCCCTGGGGTTTCAAGCGGCACAGATACGCAGTATTTT
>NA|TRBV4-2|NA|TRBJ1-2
CASSQETRGDGYTF
TGTGCCAGCAGCCAAGAGACCCGGGGGGATGGCTACACCTTC
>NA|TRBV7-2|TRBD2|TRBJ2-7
CASSLVGTSGGEQYF
TGTGCCAGCAGCTTAGTAGGGACTAGCGGAGGCGAGCAGTACTTC
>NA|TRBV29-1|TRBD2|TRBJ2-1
CSAPTSAAGGRNEQFF
TGCAGCGCTCCAACGTCTGCGGCGGGGGGTAGGAATGAGCAGTTCTTC
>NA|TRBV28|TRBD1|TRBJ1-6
CASSLVGQINSPLHF
TGTGCCAGCAGTTTAGTGGGACAGATAAATTCACCCCTCCACTTT
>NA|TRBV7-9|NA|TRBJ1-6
CASSDWGGNSPLHF
TGTGCCAGCAGCGATTGGGGTGGGAATTCACCCCTCCACTTT
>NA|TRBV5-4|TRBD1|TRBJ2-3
CASRGGQGVDTQYF
TGTGCCAGCAGGGGGGGACAGGGGGTAGATACGCAGTATTTT
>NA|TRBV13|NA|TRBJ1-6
CASNRDAGSPLHF
TGTGCCAGCAACCGGGACGCAGGTTCACCCCTCCACTTT
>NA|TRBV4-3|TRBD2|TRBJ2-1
CASSPGTSGVLREQFF
TGCGCCAGCAGCCCCGGGACTAGCGGGGTTCTCCGCGAGCAGTTCTTC
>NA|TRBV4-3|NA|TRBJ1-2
CASSQSRDPGYGYTF
TGCGCCAGCAGCCAGAGCCGGGACCCAGGCTATGGCTACACCTTC
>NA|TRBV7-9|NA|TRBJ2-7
CASSLVSRGYEQYF
TGTGCCAGCAGCTTAGTTTCCAGGGGCTACGAGCAGTACTTC
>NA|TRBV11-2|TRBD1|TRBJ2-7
CASSSRGYSYEQYF
TGTGCCAGCAGTTCCAGGGGGTACTCCTACGAGCAGTACTTC
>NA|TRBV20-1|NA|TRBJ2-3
CSAISTDTQYF
TGCAGTGCTATCAGCACAGATACGCAGTATTTT
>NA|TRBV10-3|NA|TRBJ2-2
CAITRTGPGELFF
TGTGCCATCACCCGTACAGGGCCCGGGGAGCTGTTTTTT
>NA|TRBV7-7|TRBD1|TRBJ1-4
CASSHGQGWGEKLFF
TGTGCCAGCAGCCACGGACAGGGTTGGGGAGAAAAACTGTTTTTT
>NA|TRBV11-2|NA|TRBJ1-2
CASSDILSTAYGYTF
TGTGCCAGCAGCGATATTCTCAGCACAGCCTATGGCTACACCTTC
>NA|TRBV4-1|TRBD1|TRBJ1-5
CASSRQGAGQPQHF
TGCGCCAGCAGCCGACAGGGGGCGGGTCAGCCCCAGCATTTT
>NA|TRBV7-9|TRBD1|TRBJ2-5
CASSLGQGRAETQYF
TGTGCCAGCAGCCTGGGACAGGGGAGGGCAGAGACCCAGTACTTC
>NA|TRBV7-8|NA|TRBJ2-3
CASSFQGIDTQYF
TGTGCCAGCAGCTTTCAAGGGATAGATACGCAGTATTTT